This T cell receptor beta chain comes out of a study of T cells after yellow fever vaccination (dated by TCRdb to about 2019). With respect to the entire study: Libraries from fractions with low cell numbers were prepared with the SMART-Seq v4 Ultra Low Input RNA kit. Bulk PBMC replicates and cell subsets were isolated from blood drawn at multiple timepoints before and after both primary and secondary immunization. To track T-cell clones before and after primary and booster YFV17D yellow fever vaccination, bulk TCR alpha and beta repertoires were sequenced longitudinally. The cohort comprised two healthy male donors, one aged 18 to 29 and one aged 30 to 39 years.

The label giving this sample's treatment or condition can be read as: live attenuated yellow fever vaccine strain. At every blood-draw timepoint, two biological replicates of bulk PBMCs were collected. PBMCs were isolated from peripheral blood using a standard Ficoll-Paque protocol. TriZol was used to extract RNA from bulk PBMCs, CD4 and CD8 fractions, and dextramer-positive and dextramer-negative fractions. On the study overall, not on this receptor specifically: Computational filtering was needed because FACS-sorted repertoires could contain abundant contaminating clonotypes from the bulk population. After the booster, most of the clones that had expanded following primary vaccination were detected again (just under 97% of CD4 and around 88% of CD8), which suggests that memory was broadly maintained. Only two donors were included in the study, so the extent to which the findings can be generalized is limited. Compared with the primary T-cell response, the secondary T-cell response was weaker but faster, peaking on day 5 rather than day 15. A small fraction of clonotypes showed up in both the CD4 and CD8 compartments, probably as a result of convergent recombination.

TCR cDNA was synthesized by 5'RACE template switching, which introduced a universal primer site and unique molecular identifiers. Priming for cDNA synthesis came from both the TCR alpha and TCR beta constant segments. Library amplification used two PCR steps, and the second PCR step added sample barcodes and sequencing adapters. Sequencing of libraries was done on Illumina HiSeq 2500 (2x100 bp) or NovaSeq (2x150 bp). For the original study's pipeline: MIGEC handled demultiplexing of reads and collapsing into UMI consensus sequences, while MiXCR performed V(D)J alignment. Vaccine-responding clonotypes were defined with edgeR using replicate PBMC samples, requiring FDR below 0.01 and a log2 fold change above 5 up to day 15. CD4 or CD8 identity was assigned to each bulk clonotype according to whether the clonotype was present at higher abundance in the sequenced CD4 repertoire or the sequenced CD8 repertoire. TCRdb's own reprocessing of the public reads used fastp at Q25 and MiXCR and kept productive beta chains. Identical CDR3 proteins give one entry, which carries the most common genes and DNA. It is TCRdb's table, rather than the study itself, that gives the V and J calls and clone size. The sample table shows some 350,000 distinct CDR3 sequences, and roughly 8.7% are seen once. The ten most abundant clones make up roughly 18% of the sample.

The CDR3 runs 16 amino acids, cysteine and phenylalanine included. Only the CDR3 portion is preserved as DNA: 48 bases, with reading frame beginning at the first base. After removal of 1 base from V and 5 bases from J, the junction retains 8 bases not matched to a gene. According to the germline V gene, CDR1 reads MGHRA and CDR2 reads YSYEKL. This clonotype was observed at least ten times. The clone's antigen remains unknown. One base away there is no much larger clone; base qualities are not given. This specimen consisted of PBMCs, obtained on the day of the first yellow fever vaccination. The chain employs TRBV4-1 and TRBJ2-5; the central 9 bases match TRBD2. This clonotype was sampled from a man aged 18 to 30 who received the YFV17D yellow fever vaccine. The CDR3 sequence is CASSQVVGLAGETQYF. DNA sequence: TGCGCCAGCAGCCAAGTTGTAGGCCTAGCGGGGGAGACCCAGTACTTC.